This TCR beta chain is from a study of beta chain features in type 1 diabetes. Notes on the study in general: Shorter TCRB CDR3s, moderately but significantly so, were found in Type 1 diabetes patients in all four CD4+ subsets.

The CDR3 extends over 16 amino acids. Per the germline V gene, CDR1 is KGHSH and CDR2 is LQKENI. Trimming stripped 3 bases from V and 1 base from J, with 15 bases between. As every portion of the isolated RNA was reverse transcribed, the sequencing read expressed TCRB transcripts. Sequenced by immunoSEQ multiplex PCR; TCRdb stores in-frame clones only, minus some. There are some 130,000 clones in the sample; 9% occur only once, and over 0.6% lies in the top ten. As regards this clone: Its antigen remains unidentified.

This chain joins TRBV18 and TRBJ1-2, with D unresolved. The sequence derives from a man aged 30-40 years with type 1 diabetes. Sequencing was carried out using central memory CD4+ T cells from blood. CDR3 sequence: CASSPKTRPINYGYTF. The CDR3 DNA reads as TGTGCCAGCTCACCTAAGACTCGACCAATTAACTATGGCTACACCTTC. Combining the CDR3 with reference TRBV18 and TRBJ1-2 gives the whole variable domain NAGVMQNPRHLVRRRGQEARLRCSPMKGHSHVYWYRQLPEEGLKFMVYLQKENIIDESGMPKERFSAEFPKEGPSILRIQQVVRGDSAAYFCASSPKTRPINYGYTFGSGTRLTVV.